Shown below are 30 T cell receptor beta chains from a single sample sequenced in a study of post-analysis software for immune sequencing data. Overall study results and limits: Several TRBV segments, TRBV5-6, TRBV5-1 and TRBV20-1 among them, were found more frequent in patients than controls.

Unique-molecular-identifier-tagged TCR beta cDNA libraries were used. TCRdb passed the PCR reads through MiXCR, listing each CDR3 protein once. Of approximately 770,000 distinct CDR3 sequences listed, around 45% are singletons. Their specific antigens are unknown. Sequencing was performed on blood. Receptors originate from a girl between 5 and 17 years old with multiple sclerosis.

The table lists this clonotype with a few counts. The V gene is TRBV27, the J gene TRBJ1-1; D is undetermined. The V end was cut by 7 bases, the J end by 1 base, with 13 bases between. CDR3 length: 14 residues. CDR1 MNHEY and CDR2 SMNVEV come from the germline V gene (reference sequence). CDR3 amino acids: CASMRRASNTEAFF. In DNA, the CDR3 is TGTGCCAGCATGCGAAGGGCGTCGAACACTGAAGCTTTCTTT.

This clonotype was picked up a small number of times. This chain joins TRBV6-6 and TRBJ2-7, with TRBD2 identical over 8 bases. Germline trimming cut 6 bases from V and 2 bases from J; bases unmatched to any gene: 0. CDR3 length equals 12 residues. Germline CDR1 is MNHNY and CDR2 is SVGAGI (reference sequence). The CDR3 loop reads CASRAGAYEQYF. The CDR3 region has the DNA TGTGCCAGCAGAGCGGGAGCCTACGAGCAGTACTTC.

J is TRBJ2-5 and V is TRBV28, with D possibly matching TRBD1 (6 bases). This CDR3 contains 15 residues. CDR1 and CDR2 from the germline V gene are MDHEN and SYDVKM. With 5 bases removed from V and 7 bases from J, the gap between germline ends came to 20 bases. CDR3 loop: CASSVPRGAGATQYF. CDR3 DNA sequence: TGTGCCAGCAGTGTACCCCGAGGGGCAGGGGCGACCCAGTACTTC.

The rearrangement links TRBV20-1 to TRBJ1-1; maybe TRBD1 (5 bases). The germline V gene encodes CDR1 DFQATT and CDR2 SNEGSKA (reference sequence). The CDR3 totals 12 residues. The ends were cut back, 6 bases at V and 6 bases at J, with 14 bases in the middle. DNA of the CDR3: TGCAGTGCGAGTGGGGGGGGGGCTGAAGCTTTCTTT. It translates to CSASGGGAEAFF.

The CDR3: CASSQNTGRNTQYF. The CDR3 region has the DNA TGCGCCAGCAGCCAAAACACCGGGAGAAATACGCAGTATTTT. This chain connects TRBV4-3 to TRBJ2-3; TRBD2 is a possible D gene (6 bases). V gave up 2 bases and J gave up 7 bases, with 13 bases separating them. Germline lookup yields CDR1 LGHNA and CDR2 YSLEER. There are 14 residues in the CDR3.

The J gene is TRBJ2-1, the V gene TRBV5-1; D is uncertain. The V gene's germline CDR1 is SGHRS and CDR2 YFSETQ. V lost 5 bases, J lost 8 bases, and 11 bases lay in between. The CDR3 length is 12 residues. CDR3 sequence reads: CASSTIWDEQFF. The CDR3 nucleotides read TGCGCCAGCAGTACAATATGGGATGAGCAGTTCTTC.

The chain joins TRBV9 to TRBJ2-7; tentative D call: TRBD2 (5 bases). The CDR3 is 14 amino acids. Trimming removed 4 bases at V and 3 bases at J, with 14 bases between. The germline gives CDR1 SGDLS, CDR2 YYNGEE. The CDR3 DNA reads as TGTGCCAGCAGCTCCGGAGGAGTCTTCTACGAGCAGTACTTC. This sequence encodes CASSSGGVFYEQYF.

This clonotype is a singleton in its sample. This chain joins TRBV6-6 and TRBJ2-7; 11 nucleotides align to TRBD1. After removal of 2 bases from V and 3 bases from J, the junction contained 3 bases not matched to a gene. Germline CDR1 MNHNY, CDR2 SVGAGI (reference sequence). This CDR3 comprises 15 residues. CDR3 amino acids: CASSYPDRGLYEQYF. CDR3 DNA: TGTGCCAGCAGTTACCCGGACAGGGGGCTCTACGAGCAGTACTTC.

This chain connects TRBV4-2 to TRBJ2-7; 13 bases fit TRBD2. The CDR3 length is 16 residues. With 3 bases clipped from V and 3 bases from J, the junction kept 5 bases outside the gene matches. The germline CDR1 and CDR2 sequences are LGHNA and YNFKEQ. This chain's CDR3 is CASSHVGTSGNYEQYF. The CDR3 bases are TGTGCCAGCAGCCACGTAGGGACTAGCGGGAACTACGAGCAGTACTTC.

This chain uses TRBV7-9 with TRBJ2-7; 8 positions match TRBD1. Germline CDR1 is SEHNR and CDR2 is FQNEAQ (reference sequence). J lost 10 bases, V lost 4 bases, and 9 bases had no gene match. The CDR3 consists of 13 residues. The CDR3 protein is CASSSTTGAAQYF. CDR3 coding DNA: TGTGCCAGCAGCTCTACGACAGGGGCGGCCCAGTACTTC.

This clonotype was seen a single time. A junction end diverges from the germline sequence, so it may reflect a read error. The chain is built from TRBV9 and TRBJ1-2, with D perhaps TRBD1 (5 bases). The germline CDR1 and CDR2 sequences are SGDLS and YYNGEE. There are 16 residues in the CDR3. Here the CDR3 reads CASSSGPTQTTNGYTF. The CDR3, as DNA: TGTGCTAGCAGCTCAGGGCCCACTCAAACTACTAATGGCTACACCTTC. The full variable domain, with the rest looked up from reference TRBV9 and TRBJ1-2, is DSGVTQTPKHLITATGQRVTLRCSPRSGDLSVYWYQQSLDQGLQFLIQYYNGEERAKGNILERFSAQQFPDLHSELNLSSLELGDSALYFCASSSGPTQTTNGYTFGSGTRLTVV.

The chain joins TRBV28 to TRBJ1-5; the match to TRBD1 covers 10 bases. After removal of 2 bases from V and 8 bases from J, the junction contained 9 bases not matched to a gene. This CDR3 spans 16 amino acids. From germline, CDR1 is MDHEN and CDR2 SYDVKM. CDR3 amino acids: CASSLGTGVPDKPQHF. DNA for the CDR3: TGTGCCAGCAGTTTAGGGACAGGGGTCCCGGATAAGCCCCAGCATTTT.

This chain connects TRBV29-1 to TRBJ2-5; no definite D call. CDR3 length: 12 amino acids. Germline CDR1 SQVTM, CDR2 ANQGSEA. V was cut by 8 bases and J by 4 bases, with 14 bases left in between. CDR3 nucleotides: TGCAGCAATCAAGAGCCTGGAGAGACCCAGTACTTC. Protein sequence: CSNQEPGETQYF. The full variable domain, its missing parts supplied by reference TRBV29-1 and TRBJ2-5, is SAVISQKPSRDICQRGTSLTIQCQVDSQVTMMFWYRQQPGQSLTLIATANQGSEATYESGFVIDKFPISRPNLTFSTLTVSNMSPEDSSIYLCSNQEPGETQYFGPGTRLLVL.

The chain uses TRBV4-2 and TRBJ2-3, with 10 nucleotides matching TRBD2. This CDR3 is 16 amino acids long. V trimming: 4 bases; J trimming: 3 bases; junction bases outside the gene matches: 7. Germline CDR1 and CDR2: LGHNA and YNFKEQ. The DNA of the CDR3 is TGTGCCAGCAGCCGGCTAGCGGGAGTGAGGACAGATACGCAGTATTTT. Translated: CASSRLAGVRTDTQYF.

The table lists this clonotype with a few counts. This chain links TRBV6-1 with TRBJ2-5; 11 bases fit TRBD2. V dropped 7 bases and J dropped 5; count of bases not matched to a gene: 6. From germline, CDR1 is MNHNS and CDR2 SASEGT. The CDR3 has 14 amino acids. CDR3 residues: CASNLAGGRETQYF. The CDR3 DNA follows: TGTGCCAGCAACTTAGCGGGAGGGCGTGAGACCCAGTACTTC.

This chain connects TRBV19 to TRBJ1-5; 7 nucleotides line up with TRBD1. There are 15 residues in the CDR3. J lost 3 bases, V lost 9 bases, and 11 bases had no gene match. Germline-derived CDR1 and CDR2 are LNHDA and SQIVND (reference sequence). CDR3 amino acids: CASTSGTEHNQPQHF. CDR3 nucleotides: TGTGCCAGCACCTCCGGGACAGAGCACAATCAGCCCCAGCATTTT.

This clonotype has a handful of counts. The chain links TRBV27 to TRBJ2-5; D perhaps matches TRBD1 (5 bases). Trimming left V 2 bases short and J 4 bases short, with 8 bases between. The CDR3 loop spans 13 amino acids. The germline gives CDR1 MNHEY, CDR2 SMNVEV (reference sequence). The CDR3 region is CASSLGARETQYF. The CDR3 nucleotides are TGTGCCAGCAGTTTAGGGGCTCGAGAGACCCAGTACTTC.

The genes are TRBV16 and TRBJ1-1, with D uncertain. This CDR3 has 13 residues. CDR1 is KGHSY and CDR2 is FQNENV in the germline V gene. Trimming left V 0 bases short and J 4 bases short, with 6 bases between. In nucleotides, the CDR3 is TGTGCCAGCAGCCAATCCCGGGGCACTGAAGCTTTCTTT. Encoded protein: CASSQSRGTEAFF.

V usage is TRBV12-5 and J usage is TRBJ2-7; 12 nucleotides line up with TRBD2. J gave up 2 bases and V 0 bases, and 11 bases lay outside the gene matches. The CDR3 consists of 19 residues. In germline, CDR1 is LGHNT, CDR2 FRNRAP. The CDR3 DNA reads TGTGCTAGTGGTTTGGTACGTCTAGCGGGAGGGCCCCCAACCTACGAGCAGTACTTC. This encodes CASGLVRLAGGPPTYEQYF.

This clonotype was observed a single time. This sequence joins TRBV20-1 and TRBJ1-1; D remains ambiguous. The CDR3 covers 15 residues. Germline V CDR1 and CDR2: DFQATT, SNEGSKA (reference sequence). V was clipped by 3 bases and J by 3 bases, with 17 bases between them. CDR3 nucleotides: TGCAGTGCTAGGTCCGTTACCGGCGGCGACACTGAAGCTTTCTTT. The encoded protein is CSARSVTGGDTEAFF.

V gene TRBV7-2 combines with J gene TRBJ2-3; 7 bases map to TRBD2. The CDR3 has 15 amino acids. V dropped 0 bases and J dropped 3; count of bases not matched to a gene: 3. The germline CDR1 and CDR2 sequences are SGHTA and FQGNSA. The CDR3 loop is CASSLAGGYTDTQYF. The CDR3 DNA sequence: TGTGCCAGCAGCTTAGCGGGAGGGTATACAGATACGCAGTATTTT.

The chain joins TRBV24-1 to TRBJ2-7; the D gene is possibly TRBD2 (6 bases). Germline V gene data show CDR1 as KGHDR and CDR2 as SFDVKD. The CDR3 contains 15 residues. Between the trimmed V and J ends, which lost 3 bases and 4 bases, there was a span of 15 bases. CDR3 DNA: TGTGCCACCAGTGATGGGCGCGGGATCTCGTACGAGCAGTACTTC. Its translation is CATSDGRGISYEQYF.

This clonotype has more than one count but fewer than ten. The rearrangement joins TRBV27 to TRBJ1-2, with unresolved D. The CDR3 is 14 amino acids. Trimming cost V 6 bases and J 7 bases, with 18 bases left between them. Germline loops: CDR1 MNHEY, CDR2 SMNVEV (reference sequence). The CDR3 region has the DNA TGTGCCAGCAGCCCAAGGGCCGTCGGCGGTGGCTACACCTTC. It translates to CASSPRAVGGGYTF.

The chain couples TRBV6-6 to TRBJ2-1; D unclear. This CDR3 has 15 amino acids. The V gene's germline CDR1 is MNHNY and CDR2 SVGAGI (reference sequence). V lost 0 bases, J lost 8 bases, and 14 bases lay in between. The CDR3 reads CASSYSIESFHEQFF. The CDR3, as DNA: TGTGCCAGCAGTTACTCGATCGAGAGTTTCCATGAGCAGTTCTTC.

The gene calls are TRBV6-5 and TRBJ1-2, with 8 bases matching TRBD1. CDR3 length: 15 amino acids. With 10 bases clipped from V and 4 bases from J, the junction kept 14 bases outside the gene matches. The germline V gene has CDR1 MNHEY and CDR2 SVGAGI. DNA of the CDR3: TGTGCCACTAAGCCGGGACAGGCCGTTTTCTATGGCTACACCTTC. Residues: CATKPGQAVFYGYTF.

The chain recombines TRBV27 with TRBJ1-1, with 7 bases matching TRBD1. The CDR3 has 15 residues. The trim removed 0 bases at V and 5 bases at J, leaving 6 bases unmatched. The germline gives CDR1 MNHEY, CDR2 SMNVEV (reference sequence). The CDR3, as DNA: TGTGCCAGCAGTTTATCCATCAGGGGGGGGACTGAAGCTTTCTTT. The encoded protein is CASSLSIRGGTEAFF.

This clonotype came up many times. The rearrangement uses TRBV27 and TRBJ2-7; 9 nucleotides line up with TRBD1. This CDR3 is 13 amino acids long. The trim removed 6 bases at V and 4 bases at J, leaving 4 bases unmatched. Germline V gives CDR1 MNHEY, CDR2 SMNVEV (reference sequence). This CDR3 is CASSFGTGYEQYF. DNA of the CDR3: TGTGCCAGCAGCTTCGGGACAGGGTACGAGCAGTACTTC.

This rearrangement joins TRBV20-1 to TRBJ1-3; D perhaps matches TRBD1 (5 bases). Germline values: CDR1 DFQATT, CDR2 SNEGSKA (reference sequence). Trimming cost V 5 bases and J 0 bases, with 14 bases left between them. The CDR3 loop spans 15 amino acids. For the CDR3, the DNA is TGCAGTGCTCCAGGGACGCCAGCCTCTGGAAACACCATATATTTT. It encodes CSAPGTPASGNTIYF.

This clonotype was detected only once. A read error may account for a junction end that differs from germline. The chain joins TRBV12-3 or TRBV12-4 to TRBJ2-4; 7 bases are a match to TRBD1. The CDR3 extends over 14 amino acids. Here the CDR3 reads CVSSSGTDYNERFF. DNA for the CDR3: TGTGTCAGCAGCTCCGGGACAGATTACAATGAGCGGTTCTTC.

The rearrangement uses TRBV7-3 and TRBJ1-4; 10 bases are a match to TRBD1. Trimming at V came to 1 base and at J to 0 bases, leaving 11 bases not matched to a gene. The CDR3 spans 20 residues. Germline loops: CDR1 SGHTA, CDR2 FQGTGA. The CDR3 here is CASSLIGEGQGWATNEKLFF. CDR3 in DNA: TGTGCCAGCAGCTTAATAGGAGAGGGACAGGGGTGGGCAACTAATGAAAAACTGTTTTTT.